The next 22 T cell receptor beta chains were all read from a single sample in a study of T cell repertoires in ileal Crohn's disease. Profiled with immunoSEQ multiplex PCR; TCRdb holds only in-frame clones, not every one. This sample yields roughly 2,000 clones, of which around 75% are seen a single time; 11% to 15% belongs to the top ten. The time point is: proximal margin of the surgical specimen (macroscopically non-inflamed). The specimen sequenced was ileal tissue. The receptors shown here come from an adult with Crohn's disease.

DNA of the CDR3: TGTGCCAGCTCACCCTGGATAGCGGACAGGGGGCATGAAAAACTGTTTTTT. This encodes CASSPWIADRGHEKLFF. V is TRBV18 and J is TRBJ1-4; 11 bases are a match to TRBD1. Germline lookup yields CDR1 KGHSH and CDR2 LQKENI. Trimming at V came to 3 bases and at J to 6 bases, leaving 9 bases not matched to a gene. CDR3 length: 17 residues.

To note about this clone: The sample carries other DNA sequences with the same CDR3. The CDR3 is CASSPGTNYGYTF. DNA of the CDR3: TGTGCCAGCAGCCCGGGCACAAACTATGGCTACACCTTC. The V gene is TRBV14, the J gene TRBJ1-2; D gene uncertain. This CDR3 has 13 amino acids. The V end was cut by 4 bases, the J end by 2 bases, with 8 bases between. Germline assignment: CDR1 SGHDN and CDR2 FVKESK.

The chain has TRBV11-2 and TRBJ2-7, with D perhaps TRBD2 (5 bases). Trimming removed 1 base from V and 0 bases from J, with 10 bases in between. From germline, CDR1 is SGHAT and CDR2 FQNNGV. The CDR3 extends over 15 amino acids. For the CDR3, the DNA is TGTGCCAGCAGCTTAGGGACTGTTCGCTCCTACGAGCAGTACTTC. Translating it yields CASSLGTVRSYEQYF. Using reference TRBV11-2 and TRBJ2-7 for the parts outside the CDR3, the full variable domain is EAGVAQSPRYKIIEKRQSVAFWCNPISGHATLYWYQQILGQGPKLLIQFQNNGVVDDSQLPKDRFSAERLKGVDSTLKIQPAKLEDSAVYLCASSLGTVRSYEQYFGPGTRLTVT.

For the CDR3, the DNA is TGTGCCAGCTCACTCCTCGGGGAGGATGGCTACACCTTC. Amino acid sequence: CASSLLGEDGYTF. The chain carries TRBV18 and TRBJ1-2; D is uncertain. Germline V CDR1 and CDR2: KGHSH, LQKENI. With 4 bases removed from V and 6 bases from J, the gap between germline ends came to 12 bases. This CDR3 is built from 13 residues. Looking up the rest from reference TRBV18 and TRBJ1-2 gives the full variable domain: NAGVMQNPRHLVRRRGQEARLRCSPMKGHSHVYWYRQLPEEGLKFMVYLQKENIIDESGMPKERFSAEFPKEGPSILRIQQVVRGDSAAYFCASSLLGEDGYTFGSGTRLTVV.

The chain carries TRBV7-9 and TRBJ2-6; 8 bases align to TRBD1. V gave up 5 bases and J gave up 0 bases; unmatched junction bases: 9. This CDR3 comprises 18 residues. CDR1 is SEHNR, CDR2 FQNEAQ, per germline (reference sequence). The CDR3 protein is CASSLGTGGFSGANVLTF. The DNA of the CDR3 is TGTGCCAGCAGCCTCGGGACAGGCGGGTTCTCTGGGGCCAACGTCCTGACTTTC. Using reference TRBV7-9 and TRBJ2-6 for the parts outside the CDR3, the full variable domain is DTGVSQNPRHKITKRGQNVTFRCDPISEHNRLYWYRQTLGQGPEFLTYFQNEAQLEKSRLLSDRFSAERPKGSFSTLEIQRTEQGDSAMYLCASSLGTGGFSGANVLTFGAGSRLTVL.

The chain joins TRBV20-1 to TRBJ2-5; D not resolved. The CDR3 is 10 amino acids. Germline V gene lookup returns CDR1 DFQATT and CDR2 SNEGSKA (reference sequence). Trimming cost V 5 bases and J 5 bases, with 6 bases left between them. The chain's CDR3 is CSAGRETQYF. DNA for the CDR3: TGCAGTGCTGGCAGGGAGACCCAGTACTTC.

This clone was seen only once. The chain has TRBV6-4 and TRBJ2-3; a possible D gene is TRBD1 (6 bases). The V gene's germline CDR1 is MRHNA and CDR2 SNTAGT. Trimming removed 4 bases from V and 1 base from J, with 9 bases in between. The CDR3 is made up of 14 amino acids. The CDR3 loop reads CASSVKGGTDTQYF. The CDR3, as DNA: TGTGCCAGCAGTGTCAAGGGGGGCACAGATACGCAGTATTTT.

As for this clone: This same CDR3 is encoded by further DNA sequences in the sample. The chain joins TRBV6-5 to TRBJ1-4; D is perhaps TRBD1 (5 bases). Germline loops: CDR1 MNHEY, CDR2 SVGAGI. CDR3 length equals 15 residues. Trimming pared 0 bases from V and 1 base from J, leaving 6 bases between. The CDR3 DNA reads TGTGCCAGCAGTTACTCTCAGGGAACTAATGAAAAACTGTTTTTT. This sequence encodes CASSYSQGTNEKLFF.

The chain uses TRBV4-1 and TRBJ1-2; D uncertain. CDR1 is MGHRA, CDR2 YSYEKL, per germline. This CDR3 region has 13 residues. V lost 0 bases to trimming and J lost 8 bases, with 10 bases between them. The CDR3 sequence is CASSQETAMGYTF. In DNA form, the CDR3 reads TGCGCCAGCAGCCAAGAAACGGCGATGGGCTACACCTTC.

This clone was observed a few times. V and J are TRBV5-6 and TRBJ1-2; D is ambiguous. This CDR3 has 12 amino acids. Germline lookup yields CDR1 SGHDT and CDR2 YYEEEE. V lost 0 bases and J 4 bases, leaving 4 bases between the germline ends. The CDR3 bases are TGTGCCAGCAGCTTGGAAACCTATGGCTACACCTTC. The encoded protein is CASSLETYGYTF.

The J gene is TRBJ1-4, the V gene TRBV5-4, with a weak D call TRBD1 (5 bases). Germline V gene sequence: CDR1 SGHNT, CDR2 YYREEE (reference sequence). There are 15 residues in the CDR3. The V end lost 2 bases, the J end lost 0 bases, and 8 bases lay between the germline ends. CDR3 loop: CASSFGGATNEKLFF. DNA of the CDR3: TGTGCCAGCAGCTTCGGGGGTGCAACTAATGAAAAACTGTTTTTT. Drawing the rest from reference TRBV5-4 and TRBJ1-4, the complete variable domain is ETGVTQSPTHLIKTRGQQVTLRCSSQSGHNTVSWYQQALGQGPQFIFQYYREEENGRGNFPPRFSGLQFPNYSSELNVNALELDDSALYLCASSFGGATNEKLFFGSGTQLSVL.

The chain links TRBV13 to TRBJ2-7; tentatively, D is TRBD1 (6 bases). V was shortened by 5 bases and J by 3 bases, with 11 bases between the two germline ends. The CDR3 extends over 13 amino acids. Germline values: CDR1 PRHDT, CDR2 FYEKMQ (reference sequence). The CDR3 bases are TGTGCCAGCAGCCCCCCACAGGGCTACGAGCAGTACTTC. It yields the protein CASSPPQGYEQYF.

This clone was counted a few times. The J gene is TRBJ2-1, the V gene TRBV18, with 9 bases matching TRBD1. The CDR3 is 15 residues long. Germline V gene data show CDR1 as KGHSH and CDR2 as LQKENI. V lost 3 bases, J lost 8 bases, and 8 bases stayed unmatched. CDR3 bases: TGTGCCAGCTCACCCGACAGGGGGGTGGGCTATGAGCAGTTCTTC. This encodes CASSPDRGVGYEQFF.

V and J are TRBV10-2 and TRBJ2-7, with 13 bases identical to TRBD2. The CDR3 length is 16 residues. Losses at the gene ends were 6 bases for V and 2 bases for J; bases not matched to a gene: 7. CDR1 and CDR2 (germline): WSHSY, SAAADI. For the CDR3, the DNA is TGCGCCAGCAGGGGGGCCGGGACTAGCGGGACCTACGAGCAGTACTTC. Its protein product is CASRGAGTSGTYEQYF.

This chain connects TRBV5-1 to TRBJ1-2; TRBD1 might be the D (5 bases). CDR1 and CDR2 (germline): SGHRS, YFSETQ. Trimming removed 4 bases from V and 2 bases from J, with 12 bases in between. CDR3 length: 14 residues. The CDR3 spells CASSPTTVNYGYTF. The CDR3 nucleotides read TGCGCCAGCAGCCCCACGACAGTAAACTATGGCTACACCTTC.

This sequence joins TRBV28 and TRBJ2-7; D gene ambiguous. The ends were cut back, 4 bases at V and 0 bases at J, with 7 bases in the middle. CDR3 length equals 13 residues. Germline V lookup: CDR1 MDHEN, CDR2 SYDVKM. CDR3 protein: CASSSDSSYEQYF. The CDR3 DNA is TGTGCCAGCAGTTCGGATAGCTCCTACGAGCAGTACTTC.

The V and J genes are TRBV7-2 and TRBJ2-1; D is perhaps TRBD2 (5 bases). V lost 0 bases to trimming and J lost 7 bases, with 13 bases between them. The germline CDR1 and CDR2 sequences are SGHTA and FQGNSA. CDR3 length equals 15 residues. This chain's CDR3 is CASSLAEALRNEQFF. The CDR3 DNA reads TGTGCCAGCAGCTTAGCGGAGGCGCTTAGGAATGAGCAGTTCTTC.

A few counts support this clone. The CDR3 DNA is TGTGCCAGCAGTGAGCCGACCACGGGGGGGAAAGCCAAAAACATTCAGTACTTC. Translating gives CASSEPTTGGKAKNIQYF. This sequence joins TRBV28 and TRBJ2-4; 8 positions agree with TRBD2. V was clipped by 5 bases and J by 0 bases; unmatched bases: 12. Germline V gene data show CDR1 as MDHEN and CDR2 as SYDVKM. The CDR3 contains 18 residues.

The V and J genes are TRBV11-3 and TRBJ2-3, with D possibly being TRBD2 (6 bases). The CDR3 covers 15 residues. The germline gives CDR1 SGHNT, CDR2 YENEEA. V gave up 1 base and J gave up 1 base, with 9 bases separating them. The CDR3: CASSLGASGTDTQYF. Written as DNA, the CDR3 is TGTGCCAGCAGCTTAGGCGCTAGCGGCACAGATACGCAGTATTTT.

The CDR3 loop is CASRSSGLDGYTF. The CDR3 bases are TGCGCCAGCAGGTCCTCAGGGTTGGATGGCTACACCTTC. The chain couples TRBV10-2 to TRBJ1-2, with D tentatively TRBD1 (5 bases). Trimming took 6 bases from V and 6 from J, leaving 14 bases between them. Germline V gene lookup returns CDR1 WSHSY and CDR2 SAAADI. CDR3 length: 13 amino acids.

CDR3 protein: CASRRDRDLHGYTF. Written as DNA, the CDR3 is TGTGCCAGTAGGAGAGACAGAGATCTCCATGGCTACACCTTC. The chain uses TRBV19 and TRBJ1-2, with D possibly matching TRBD1 (5 bases). This CDR3 region has 14 residues. V gave up 6 bases and J gave up 6 bases, with 17 bases separating them. Germline loops: CDR1 LNHDA, CDR2 SQIVND (reference sequence).

The chain is built from TRBV5-1 and TRBJ1-1, with D perhaps TRBD1 (5 bases). Trimming took 3 bases from V and 2 from J, leaving 8 bases between them. The germline CDR1 and CDR2 sequences are SGHRS and YFSETQ. The CDR3 sequence is 13 residues long. CDR3 bases: TGCGCCAGCAGCTCGGACACAAACACTGAAGCTTTCTTT. It is translated as CASSSDTNTEAFF.